Following are 25 T cell receptor beta chains from one sample sequenced in a study of beta chain features in type 1 diabetes. Expressed TCRB transcripts were sequenced because the isolated RNA had all been reverse transcribed beforehand. Repertoires were generated with immunoSEQ multiplex PCR, while TCRdb's copy carries only in-frame clones and drops some. The sample has 150,000 or so clones; about 10% are singletons. Input material: central memory CD4+ T cells from blood. The receptors originated from a man younger than 30 in good health.

The table lists this clone with many counts. V is TRBV6-6 and J is TRBJ1-1, with 11 bases aligning to TRBD1. Trimming at V came to 10 bases and at J to 8 bases, leaving 9 bases not matched to a gene. This CDR3 contains 13 residues. Germline V CDR1 and CDR2: MNHNY, SVGAGI (reference sequence). CDR3 loop: CATVSGTGGEAFF. In nucleotides, the CDR3 is TGTGCCACCGTCTCCGGGACAGGGGGGGAAGCTTTCTTT.

The chain joins TRBV7-9 to TRBJ2-6; 8 bases line up with TRBD1. CDR1 and CDR2 from the germline V gene are SEHNR and FQNEAQ (reference sequence). CDR3 length equals 15 residues. V dropped 5 bases and J dropped 4; count of bases not matched to a gene: 4. The CDR3 sequence: CASSRQGSGANVLTF. Here the CDR3 DNA reads TGTGCCAGCAGCCGACAGGGGTCAGGGGCCAACGTCCTGACTTTC.

The J gene is TRBJ1-5, the V gene TRBV19; 8 nucleotides agree with TRBD1. With V trimmed by 8 bases and J by 4 bases, 7 bases remained unmatched. Germline CDR1 LNHDA, CDR2 SQIVND (reference sequence). This CDR3 contains 14 residues. The CDR3: CASGGQGTNQPQHF. CDR3 DNA: TGTGCCAGTGGCGGACAGGGCACTAATCAGCCCCAGCATTTT.

This chain uses TRBV6-1 with TRBJ2-1; D is uncertain. This CDR3 has 11 residues. V was clipped by 4 bases and J by 9 bases, with 7 bases between them. CDR1 and CDR2 from the germline V gene are MNHNS and SASEGT. The CDR3 region is CASSVVSEQFF. DNA for the CDR3: TGTGCCAGCAGTGTGGTGAGTGAGCAGTTCTTC.

This clone has only a few counts. This chain connects TRBV6-5 to TRBJ2-1, with 9 positions matching TRBD1. This CDR3 comprises 15 residues. The V gene's germline CDR1 is MNHEY and CDR2 SVGAGI. V lost 6 bases to trimming and J lost 7 bases; unmatched junction nucleotides: 10. CDR3 DNA: TGTGCCAGCAGAATCCGGGACAGGGATTGGAATGAGCAGTTCTTC. Translation gives CASRIRDRDWNEQFF.

V and J are TRBV7-2 and TRBJ2-3, with a tentative D call TRBD2 (5 bases). The CDR3 sequence is 15 residues long. Trimming cost V 5 bases and J 0 bases, with 12 bases left between them. Germline CDR1 reads SGHTA; CDR2 reads FQGNSA. The chain's CDR3 is CASSGDYLSTDTQYF. CDR3 coding DNA: TGTGCCAGCAGCGGTGACTACCTAAGCACAGATACGCAGTATTTT.

The chain employs TRBV7-9 and TRBJ2-6; possible D gene TRBD2, 5 bases. The germline CDR1 and CDR2 sequences are SEHNR and FQNEAQ (reference sequence). Trimming shortened V by 11 bases and J by 1 base, and 12 bases separated the two germline ends. This CDR3 spans 14 amino acids. This CDR3 is CAGRAQSGANVLTF. The CDR3 nucleotides read TGTGCCGGGCGGGCACAGTCTGGGGCCAACGTCCTGACTTTC.

This clone appeared once. This CDR3 is CASQLFAGGYTF. DNA for the CDR3: TGTGCCAGTCAACTCTTTGCGGGGGGCTACACCTTC. This chain joins TRBV7-2 and TRBJ1-2; D uncertain. The CDR3 covers 12 residues. Germline lookup yields CDR1 SGHTA and CDR2 FQGNSA. Trimming removed 9 bases at V and 8 bases at J, with 16 bases between.

This clone was counted between two and nine times. The CDR3 reads CASSFPLSPLHF. The CDR3 nucleotides read TGTGCCAGCAGCTTCCCGTTATCACCCCTCCACTTT. The gene calls are TRBV7-2 and TRBJ1-6; unclear D gene. Trimming left V 3 bases short and J 10 bases short, with 7 bases between. The germline CDR1 and CDR2 sequences are SGHTA and FQGNSA. This CDR3 is built from 12 residues.

CDR3 sequence reads: CASSSGKNIQYF. DNA for the CDR3: TGTGCCAGCAGTTCAGGGAAAAACATTCAGTACTTC. The chain joins TRBV6-6 to TRBJ2-4, with a possible D match to TRBD1 (5 bases). This CDR3 spans 12 amino acids. The V and J ends lost 4 bases and 4 bases respectively, with 5 bases between them. CDR1 is MNHNY and CDR2 is SVGAGI in the germline V gene (reference sequence).

The chain couples TRBV18 to TRBJ1-2; maybe TRBD1 (6 bases). V lost 2 bases, J lost 8 bases, and 15 bases lay in between. The CDR3 has 14 amino acids. The germline V gene has CDR1 KGHSH and CDR2 LQKENI. CDR3 nucleotides: TGTGCCAGCTCACCAACTCCCAGACAGGCGGGCTACACCTTC. It translates to CASSPTPRQAGYTF.

In its sample, this clone was seen a few times. The rearrangement links TRBV20-1 to TRBJ1-2, with D perhaps matching TRBD1 (5 bases). V shed 3 bases and J shed 11 bases, with 7 bases lying between them. The CDR3 length is 9 residues. Germline CDR1 and CDR2: DFQATT and SNEGSKA (reference sequence). The CDR3 region has the DNA TGCAGTGCTAGGGAGGGGTACACCTTC. Translating gives CSAREGYTF.

This clone was picked up a small number of times. The V gene is TRBV28, the J gene TRBJ1-5; D unclear. This CDR3 is built from 11 residues. From germline, CDR1 is MDHEN and CDR2 SYDVKM. V was shortened by 3 bases and J by 12 bases, with 9 bases between the two germline ends. The CDR3 loop is CASSFEANQHF. As DNA, the CDR3 is TGTGCCAGCAGTTTTGAGGCGAACCAGCATTTT.

V gene TRBV28 combines with J gene TRBJ2-1, with 13 positions matching TRBD2. There are 14 residues in the CDR3. J lost 11 bases, V lost 6 bases, and 7 bases had no gene match. Germline CDR1 is MDHEN and CDR2 is SYDVKM. The CDR3 DNA reads as TGTGCCAGCAGACCCGGACTAGCGGGGGCCCAGCAGTTCTTC. Translated: CASRPGLAGAQQFF.

This clone has just a few counts. V and J are TRBV27 and TRBJ2-7, with TRBD2 matching 7 bases. The CDR3 is made up of 12 amino acids. V was clipped by 1 base and J by 7 bases; unmatched bases: 1. Germline-derived CDR1 and CDR2 are MNHEY and SMNVEV (reference sequence). This CDR3 reads CASSLWGGEQYF. The CDR3 coding sequence is TGTGCCAGCAGTTTATGGGGGGGGGAGCAGTACTTC.

The rearrangement joins TRBV11-2 to TRBJ2-7; 8 bases match TRBD1. Germline CDR1 is SGHAT and CDR2 is FQNNGV. Unmatched junction bases numbered 4, after V lost 4 bases and J lost 2 bases. The CDR3 has 14 residues. The CDR3 nucleotides read TGTGCCAGCAGCTCCATCAGGGGGCCCTACGAGCAGTACTTC. It is translated as CASSSIRGPYEQYF.

The chain combines TRBV10-3 with TRBJ1-1; 8 nucleotides line up with TRBD1. CDR3 length equals 12 residues. V dropped 6 bases and J dropped 7; count of bases not matched to a gene: 4. Germline CDR1 and CDR2: ENHRY and SYGVKD. The CDR3 DNA follows: TGTGCCATCAGCTCCGGGACAGGTGAAGCTTTCTTT. Translated, it gives CAISSGTGEAFF.

This clone showed up just a few times. This chain links TRBV7-8 with TRBJ2-2; D is uncertain. The V gene lost 0 bases and the J gene lost 4 bases, with 9 bases spanning the gap. The CDR3 loop spans 15 amino acids. CDR1 and CDR2 (germline): SGHVS, FQNEAQ. CDR3 sequence: CASSLALSSTGELFF. CDR3 DNA: TGTGCCAGCAGCTTAGCCCTAAGTAGCACCGGGGAGCTGTTTTTT.

There are a few counts of this clone. The J gene is TRBJ1-3, the V gene TRBV9; no reliable D call. The germline CDR1 and CDR2 sequences are SGDLS and YYNGEE. The CDR3 runs 14 residues. V lost 0 bases and J lost 3, with 7 bases in between. The CDR3 loop reads CASSVDSYGNTIYF. CDR3 nucleotides: TGTGCCAGCAGCGTAGATAGTTATGGAAACACCATATATTTT.

A few counts support this clone. The chain couples TRBV27 to TRBJ2-1; TRBD1 aligns across 7 bases. Germline CDR1 is MNHEY and CDR2 is SMNVEV (reference sequence). The CDR3 contains 14 residues. Germline trimming cut 5 bases from V and 8 bases from J; bases unmatched to any gene: 9. CDR3 DNA: TGTGCCAGCAGTAAATTAGACAGGGTCGATGAGCAGTTCTTC. Translating gives CASSKLDRVDEQFF.

The chain couples TRBV7-2 to TRBJ1-1; D is possibly TRBD1 (5 bases). V lost 0 bases and J lost 6, with 14 bases in between. The CDR3 loop spans 15 amino acids. Germline values: CDR1 SGHTA, CDR2 FQGNSA. CDR3 bases: TGTGCCAGCAGCTTAGCCGTTAAGGGAGGGGCTGAAGCTTTCTTT. Translation: CASSLAVKGGAEAFF.

V and J are TRBV5-1 and TRBJ1-6, with D tentatively TRBD1 (6 bases). The germline V gene has CDR1 SGHRS and CDR2 YFSETQ. V was trimmed by 4 bases and J by 7 bases, leaving 15 bases between them. CDR3 length: 15 residues. As DNA, the CDR3 is TGCGCCAGCAGCACGGCAGGGGAAGGAAATTCACCCCTCCACTTT. Protein product: CASSTAGEGNSPLHF.

The rearrangement uses TRBV15 and TRBJ1-2, with a tentative D call TRBD1 (5 bases). Germline V CDR1 and CDR2: LNHNV, YYDKDF (reference sequence). The CDR3 loop spans 14 amino acids. Trimming took 3 bases from V and 7 from J, leaving 15 bases between them. CDR3 sequence (DNA): TGTGCCACCAGCAGTGACCAGGGTATCGGTGGCTACACCTTC. Protein sequence: CATSSDQGIGGYTF.

The sample holds a few counts of this clone. The chain uses TRBV9 and TRBJ2-1, with 7 nucleotides matching TRBD2. The CDR3 consists of 13 residues. CDR1 and CDR2 (germline): SGDLS, YYNGEE. The ends lost 4 bases at V and 5 bases at J; junction bases unmatched: 3. CDR3 amino acids: CASSRLAHNEQFF. Here the CDR3 DNA reads TGTGCCAGCAGCAGACTAGCCCACAATGAGCAGTTCTTC.

This clone was seen ten or more times. The genes are TRBV11-2 and TRBJ2-4; the match to TRBD2 covers 8 bases. The CDR3 runs to 14 residues. The germline V gene has CDR1 SGHAT and CDR2 FQNNGV. V trimming: 3 bases; J trimming: 13 bases; junction bases outside the gene matches: 11. The CDR3 region has the DNA TGTGCCAGCAGCTTGTCCGACGGGGGGGCTGTGCAGTACTTC. It is translated as CASSLSDGGAVQYF.